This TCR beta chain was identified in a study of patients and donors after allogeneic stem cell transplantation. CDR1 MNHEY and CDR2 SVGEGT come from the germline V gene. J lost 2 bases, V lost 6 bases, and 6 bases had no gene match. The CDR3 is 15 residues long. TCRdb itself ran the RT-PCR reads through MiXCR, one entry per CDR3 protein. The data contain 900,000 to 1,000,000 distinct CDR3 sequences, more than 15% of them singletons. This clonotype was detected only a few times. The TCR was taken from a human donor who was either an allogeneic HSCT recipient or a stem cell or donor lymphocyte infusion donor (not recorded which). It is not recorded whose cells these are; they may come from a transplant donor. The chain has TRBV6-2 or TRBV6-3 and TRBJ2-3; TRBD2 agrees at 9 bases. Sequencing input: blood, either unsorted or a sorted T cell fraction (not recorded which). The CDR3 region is CASRHSGGTTDTQYF. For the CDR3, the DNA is TGTGCCAGCAGGCATAGCGGGGGAACCACAGATACGCAGTATTTT.